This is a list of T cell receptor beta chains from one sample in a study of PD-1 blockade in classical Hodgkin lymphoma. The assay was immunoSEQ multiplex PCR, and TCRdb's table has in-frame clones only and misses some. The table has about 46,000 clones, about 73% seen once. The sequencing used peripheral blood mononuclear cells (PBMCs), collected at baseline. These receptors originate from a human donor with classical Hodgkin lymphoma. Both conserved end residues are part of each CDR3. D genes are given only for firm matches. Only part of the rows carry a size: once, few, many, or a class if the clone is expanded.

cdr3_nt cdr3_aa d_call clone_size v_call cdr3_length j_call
TGTGCCAGCAGTCCTTTCGGACAGGACACCGGGGAGCTGTTTTTT CASSPFGQDTGELFF TRBD1 - TRBV28 15 TRBJ2-2
TGTGCCAGCAGCGACAGACATCTGGGGAACACTGAAGCTTTCTTT CASSDRHLGNTEAFF - - TRBV5-4 15 TRBJ1-1
TGTGCCAGCAGGAGCGGTCAGGGTATAACAGATACGCAGTATTTT CASRSGQGITDTQYF - few TRBV2 15 TRBJ2-3
TGTGCCAGCAGCTTAGGCGGGGGTCGGGACGAGCAGTACTTC CASSLGGGRDEQYF TRBD2 once TRBV11-3 14 TRBJ2-7
TGTGCCAGCAGTGAATTTGGACTAGCGGGGGGTGGGTACGAGCAGTACTTC CASSEFGLAGGGYEQYF TRBD2 - TRBV25-1 17 TRBJ2-7
TGTGCCAGCAGAATGACGGGACAGACCACAGATACGCAGTATTTT CASRMTGQTTDTQYF TRBD1 - TRBV7-8 15 TRBJ2-3
TGTGCCAGCAGCTTGACAGAGCTTTTCTTT CASSLTELFF - - TRBV7-9 10 TRBJ1-1
TGCGCCAGCAGCTCCTCCTTAACGGGGGCGGGGGAGACCCAGTACTTC CASSSSLTGAGETQYF - - TRBV5-1 16 TRBJ2-5
TGTGCCAGCAGCTTGGTCGGGGGCCCGAACACCGGGGAGCTGTTTTTT CASSLVGGPNTGELFF - - TRBV7-9 16 TRBJ2-2
TGCAGCGTTGAGAGGGACGTACACTATGGCTACACCTTC CSVERDVHYGYTF - - TRBV29-1 13 TRBJ1-2
TGTGCCAGCAGTTACTCGCGGGACAGGGAAGAGGATGGCTACACCTTC CASSYSRDREEDGYTF TRBD1 - TRBV6-5 16 TRBJ1-2
TGTGCCAGCAGCCTAACACCGTACTCTGGAAACACCATATATTTT CASSLTPYSGNTIYF - few TRBV28 15 TRBJ1-3
TGCGCCAGCAGCTCCGGACTAGCGGGGGGCACAGATACGCAGTATTTT CASSSGLAGGTDTQYF TRBD2 - TRBV5-1 16 TRBJ2-3
TGTGCCTCCGGGGGTTGGGGGAGCACAGATACGCAGTATTTT CASGGWGSTDTQYF - - TRBV27 14 TRBJ2-3
TGTGCCAGCAGCCACGGACAGGGTTGGACTGAAGCTTTCTTT CASSHGQGWTEAFF TRBD1 - TRBV7-8 14 TRBJ1-1
TGTGCCAGCAGCCCCGGGTACAATGAGCAGTTCTTC CASSPGYNEQFF - - TRBV7-3 12 TRBJ2-1
TGTGCCAGCAGCTCAGGGGGGGGAGTTGACGAGCAGTACTTC CASSSGGGVDEQYF - - TRBV9 14 TRBJ2-7